Listed here is a single TCR beta chain. The source of the sample is a study of control samples from healthy donors and cancer patients. Germline loops: CDR1 MNHEY, CDR2 SVGAGI. V was cut by 6 bases and J by 8 bases, with 10 bases left in between. This CDR3 spans 12 amino acids. Profiling relied on immunoSEQ multiplex PCR, and the TCRdb table lists in-frame clones only, not all of them. Of some 150,000 clones in the sample, roughly 89% are singletons; the top ten hold more than 4%. The chain joins TRBV6-5 to TRBJ1-4, with D uncertain. The sequenced material came from blood. The receptor's source is a man younger than 45 in good health. The DNA for the CDR3 is TGTGCCAGCAGGAGAGGATTAGAAAAACTGTTTTTT. Its protein is CASRRGLEKLFF.